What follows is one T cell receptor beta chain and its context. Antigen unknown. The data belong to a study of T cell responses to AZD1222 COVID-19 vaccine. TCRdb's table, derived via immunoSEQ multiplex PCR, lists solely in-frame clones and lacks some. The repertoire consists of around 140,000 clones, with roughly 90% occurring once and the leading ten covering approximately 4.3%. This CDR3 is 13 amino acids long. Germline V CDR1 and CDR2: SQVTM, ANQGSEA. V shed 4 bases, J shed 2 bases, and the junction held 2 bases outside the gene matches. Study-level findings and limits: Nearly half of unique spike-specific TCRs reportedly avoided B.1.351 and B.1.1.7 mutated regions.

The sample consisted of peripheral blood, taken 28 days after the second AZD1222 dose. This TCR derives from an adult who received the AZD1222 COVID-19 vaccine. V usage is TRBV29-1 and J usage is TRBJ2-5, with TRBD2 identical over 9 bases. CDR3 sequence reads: CSVGLAEQETQYF. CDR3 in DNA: TGCAGCGTTGGACTAGCGGAGCAAGAGACCCAGTACTTC.